The T cell receptor (beta chain) under discussion was sequenced for a study of Ad26.COV2.S vaccination and SARS-CoV-2 variants. Study in general: Enrollment placed the donor in the COV1001 Ad26.COV2.S trial arm.

Germline CDR1 and CDR2: LNHDA and SQIVND (reference sequence). Trimming removed 3 bases from V and 1 base from J; junction bases left unmatched: 3. The CDR3 spans 16 residues. Sample treatment: approximately 18 received Ad26.COV2.S at low or high dose, single or two shots; about 5 received placebo; per-sample allocation not given. Collection of samples fell on day 63 after the first vaccine or placebo injection. Study results and caveats: Quantification of TCR breadth and depth may have yielded underestimates of total T cell responses.

Using immunoSEQ multiplex PCR, the repertoire was profiled, and TCRdb retains in-frame clones only, with some absent. The table lists some 480,000 clones, roughly 89% of them singletons. This clone turned up a few times. The antigen is unknown. This TCR derives from a person between 18 and 60 years old who received the Ad26.COV2.S COVID-19 vaccine or a placebo. The chain employs TRBV19 and TRBJ2-1; TRBD2 matches at 10 bases. Source: peripheral blood, taken in a trial of Ad26.COV2.S vaccine versus placebo. The CDR3 nucleotides read TGTGCCAGTAGTATCCTAGCGGGAGTGTCCTACAATGAGCAGTTCTTC. This encodes CASSILAGVSYNEQFF.